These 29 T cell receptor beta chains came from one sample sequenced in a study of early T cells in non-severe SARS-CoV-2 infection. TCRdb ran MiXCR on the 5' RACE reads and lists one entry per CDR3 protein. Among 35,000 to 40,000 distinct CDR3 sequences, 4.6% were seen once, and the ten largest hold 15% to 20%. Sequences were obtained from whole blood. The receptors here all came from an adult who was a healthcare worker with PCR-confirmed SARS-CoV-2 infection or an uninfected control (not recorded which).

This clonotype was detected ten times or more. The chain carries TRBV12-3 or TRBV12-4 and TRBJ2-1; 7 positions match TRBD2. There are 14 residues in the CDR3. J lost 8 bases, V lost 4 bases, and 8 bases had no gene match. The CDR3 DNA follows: TGTGCCAGCAGTTCCGGGACTACCATTGATGAGCAGTTCTTC. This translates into CASSSGTTIDEQFF.

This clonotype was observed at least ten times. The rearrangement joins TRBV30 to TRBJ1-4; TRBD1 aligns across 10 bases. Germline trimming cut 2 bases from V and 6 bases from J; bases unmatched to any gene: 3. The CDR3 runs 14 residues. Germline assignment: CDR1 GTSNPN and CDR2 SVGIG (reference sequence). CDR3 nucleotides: TGTGCCTGGAGTTCCGGGACAGGGGATGAAAAACTGTTTTTT. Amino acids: CAWSSGTGDEKLFF.

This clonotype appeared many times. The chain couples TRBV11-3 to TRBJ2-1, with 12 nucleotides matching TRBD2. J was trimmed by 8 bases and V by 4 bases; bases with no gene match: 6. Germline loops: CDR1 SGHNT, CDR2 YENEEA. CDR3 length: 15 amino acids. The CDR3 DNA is TGTGCCAGCAGCTCGTCTAGCGGGGGGGCCGATGAGCAGTTCTTC. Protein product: CASSSSSGGADEQFF.

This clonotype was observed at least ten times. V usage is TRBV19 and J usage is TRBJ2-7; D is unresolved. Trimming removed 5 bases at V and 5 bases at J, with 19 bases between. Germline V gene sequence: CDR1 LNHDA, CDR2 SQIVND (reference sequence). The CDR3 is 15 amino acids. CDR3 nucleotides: TGTGCCAGTAGTCCACACCTACCGGACGCTAACGAGCAGTACTTC. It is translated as CASSPHLPDANEQYF.

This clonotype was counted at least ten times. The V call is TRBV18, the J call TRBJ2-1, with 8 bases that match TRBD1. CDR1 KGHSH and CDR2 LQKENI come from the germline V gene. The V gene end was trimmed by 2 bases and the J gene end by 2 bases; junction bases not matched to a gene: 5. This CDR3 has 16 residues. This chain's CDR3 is CASSPYTGGTYNEQFF. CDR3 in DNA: TGTGCCAGCTCACCATATACAGGGGGGACCTACAATGAGCAGTTCTTC. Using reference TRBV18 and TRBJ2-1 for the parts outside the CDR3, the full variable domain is NAGVMQNPRHLVRRRGQEARLRCSPMKGHSHVYWYRQLPEEGLKFMVYLQKENIIDESGMPKERFSAEFPKEGPSILRIQQVVRGDSAAYFCASSPYTGGTYNEQFFGPGTRLTVL.

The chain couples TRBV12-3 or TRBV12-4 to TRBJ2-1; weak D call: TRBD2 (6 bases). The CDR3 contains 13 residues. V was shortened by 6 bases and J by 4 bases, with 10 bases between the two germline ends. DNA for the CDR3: TGTGCCAGCAGCCTGAGCGGGTACAATGAGCAGTTCTTC. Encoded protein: CASSLSGYNEQFF.

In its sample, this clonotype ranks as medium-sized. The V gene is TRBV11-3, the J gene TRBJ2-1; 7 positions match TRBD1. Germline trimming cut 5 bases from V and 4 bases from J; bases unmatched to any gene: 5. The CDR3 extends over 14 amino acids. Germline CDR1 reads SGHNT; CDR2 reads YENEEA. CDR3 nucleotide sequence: TGTGCCAGCAGCCGACAGGGCCATTACAATGAGCAGTTCTTC. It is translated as CASSRQGHYNEQFF.

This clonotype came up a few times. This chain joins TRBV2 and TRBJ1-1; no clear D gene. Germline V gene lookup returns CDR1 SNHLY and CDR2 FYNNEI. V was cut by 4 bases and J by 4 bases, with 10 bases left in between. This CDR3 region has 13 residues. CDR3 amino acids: CASSVKVSTEAFF. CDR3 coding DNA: TGTGCCAGCAGTGTCAAAGTAAGCACTGAAGCTTTCTTT.

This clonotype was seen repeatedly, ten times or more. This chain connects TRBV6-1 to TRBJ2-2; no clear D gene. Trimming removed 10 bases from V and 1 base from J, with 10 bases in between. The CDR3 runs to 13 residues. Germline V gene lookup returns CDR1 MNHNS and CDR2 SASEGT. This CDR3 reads CATFLVNTGELFF. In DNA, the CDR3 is TGTGCCACCTTCCTGGTGAACACCGGGGAGCTGTTTTTT.

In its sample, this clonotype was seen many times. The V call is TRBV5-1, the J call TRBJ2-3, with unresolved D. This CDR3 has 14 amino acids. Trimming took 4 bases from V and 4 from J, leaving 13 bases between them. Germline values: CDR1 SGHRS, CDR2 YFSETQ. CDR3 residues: CASSDGPQADTQYF. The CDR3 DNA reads TGCGCCAGCAGCGACGGACCGCAGGCAGATACGCAGTATTTT.

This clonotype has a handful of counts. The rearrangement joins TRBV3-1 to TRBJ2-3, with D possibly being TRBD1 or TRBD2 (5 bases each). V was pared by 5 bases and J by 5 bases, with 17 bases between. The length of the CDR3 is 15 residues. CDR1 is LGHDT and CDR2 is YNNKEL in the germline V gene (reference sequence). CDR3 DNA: TGTGCCAGCAGCGATCCGGGACCCCTTAAAGATACGCAGTATTTT. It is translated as CASSDPGPLKDTQYF.

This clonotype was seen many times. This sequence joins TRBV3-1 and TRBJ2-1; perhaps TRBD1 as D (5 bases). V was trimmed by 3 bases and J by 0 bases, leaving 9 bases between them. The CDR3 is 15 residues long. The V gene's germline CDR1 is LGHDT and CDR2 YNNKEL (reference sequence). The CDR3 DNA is TGTGCCAGCAGCCAGGACATGAGCTCCTACAATGAGCAGTTCTTC. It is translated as CASSQDMSSYNEQFF.

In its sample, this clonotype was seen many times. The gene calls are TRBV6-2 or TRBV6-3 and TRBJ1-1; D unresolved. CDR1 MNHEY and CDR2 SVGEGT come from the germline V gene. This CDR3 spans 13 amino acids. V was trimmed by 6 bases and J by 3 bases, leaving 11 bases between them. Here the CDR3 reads CASSTGPYTEAFF. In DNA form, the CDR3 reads TGTGCCAGCAGCACCGGACCGTACACTGAAGCTTTCTTT.

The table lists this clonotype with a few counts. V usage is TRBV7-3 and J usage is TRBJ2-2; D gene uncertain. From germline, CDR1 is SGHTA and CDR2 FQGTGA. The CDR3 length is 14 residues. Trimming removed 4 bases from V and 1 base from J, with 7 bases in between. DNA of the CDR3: TGTGCCAGCAGCTCCTCAGGGAACACCGGGGAGCTGTTTTTT. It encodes CASSSSGNTGELFF.

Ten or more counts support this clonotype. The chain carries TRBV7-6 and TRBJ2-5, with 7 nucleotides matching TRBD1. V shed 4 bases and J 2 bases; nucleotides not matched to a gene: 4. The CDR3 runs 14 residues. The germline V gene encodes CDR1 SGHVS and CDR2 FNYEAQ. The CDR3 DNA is TGTGCCAGCAGCTCGACAGGGCTACAAGAGACCCAGTACTTC. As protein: CASSSTGLQETQYF.

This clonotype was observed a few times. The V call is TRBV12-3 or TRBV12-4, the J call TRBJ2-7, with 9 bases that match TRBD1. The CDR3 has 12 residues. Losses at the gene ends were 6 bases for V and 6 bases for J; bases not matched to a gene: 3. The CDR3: CASSTTGGEQYF. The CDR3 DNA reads TGTGCCAGCAGCACGACAGGGGGCGAGCAGTACTTC.

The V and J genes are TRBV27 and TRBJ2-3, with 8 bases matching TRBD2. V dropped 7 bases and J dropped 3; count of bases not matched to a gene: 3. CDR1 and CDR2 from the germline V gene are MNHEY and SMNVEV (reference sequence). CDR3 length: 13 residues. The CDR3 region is CASKAGGTDTQYF. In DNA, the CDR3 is TGTGCCAGCAAGGCGGGGGGTACAGATACGCAGTATTTT.

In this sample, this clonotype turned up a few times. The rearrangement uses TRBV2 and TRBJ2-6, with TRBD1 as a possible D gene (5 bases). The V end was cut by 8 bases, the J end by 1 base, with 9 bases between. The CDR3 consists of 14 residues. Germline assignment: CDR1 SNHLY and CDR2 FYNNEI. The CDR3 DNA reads TGTGCCAGCTGTCAGGGTTCTGGGGCCAACGTCCTGACTTTC. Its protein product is CASCQGSGANVLTF.

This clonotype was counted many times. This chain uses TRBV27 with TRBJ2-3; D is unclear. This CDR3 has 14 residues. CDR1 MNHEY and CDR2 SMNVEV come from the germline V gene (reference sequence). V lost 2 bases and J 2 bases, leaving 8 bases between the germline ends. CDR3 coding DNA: TGTGCCAGCAGTTTACTAGGGATCACAGATACGCAGTATTTT. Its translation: CASSLLGITDTQYF.

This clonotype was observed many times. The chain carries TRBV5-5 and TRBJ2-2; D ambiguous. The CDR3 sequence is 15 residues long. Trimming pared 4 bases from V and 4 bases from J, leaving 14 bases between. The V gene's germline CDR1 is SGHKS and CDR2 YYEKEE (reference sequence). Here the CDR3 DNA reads TGTGCCAGCAGCGGAACAGTAGATCCCACCGGGGAGCTGTTTTTT. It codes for CASSGTVDPTGELFF.

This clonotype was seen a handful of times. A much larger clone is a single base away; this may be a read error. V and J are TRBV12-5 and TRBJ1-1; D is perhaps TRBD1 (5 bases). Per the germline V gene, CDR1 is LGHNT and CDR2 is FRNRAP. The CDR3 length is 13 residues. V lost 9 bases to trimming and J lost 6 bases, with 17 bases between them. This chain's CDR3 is CARAPGVVSEAFF. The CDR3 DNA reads TGTGCTAGAGCCCCGGGGGTCGTCTCTGAAGCTTTCTTT.

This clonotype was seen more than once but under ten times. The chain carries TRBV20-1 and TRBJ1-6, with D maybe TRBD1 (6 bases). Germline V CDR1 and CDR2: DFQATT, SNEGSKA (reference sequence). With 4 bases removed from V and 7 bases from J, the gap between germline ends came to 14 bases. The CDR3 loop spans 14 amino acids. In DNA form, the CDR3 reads TGCAGTGCTAAGGGGGGGACGGGGAATTCACCCCTCCACTTT. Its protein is CSAKGGTGNSPLHF.

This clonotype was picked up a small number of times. The CDR3 loop is CASSRTGGEQYF. The CDR3 DNA reads TGTGCCAGCAGTCGTACAGGAGGCGAGCAGTACTTC. This chain uses TRBV6-5 with TRBJ2-7; possibly TRBD1 or TRBD2 for D (5 bases each). The germline gives CDR1 MNHEY, CDR2 SVGAGI. Trimming shortened V by 5 bases and J by 6 bases, and 11 bases separated the two germline ends. This CDR3 has 12 residues.

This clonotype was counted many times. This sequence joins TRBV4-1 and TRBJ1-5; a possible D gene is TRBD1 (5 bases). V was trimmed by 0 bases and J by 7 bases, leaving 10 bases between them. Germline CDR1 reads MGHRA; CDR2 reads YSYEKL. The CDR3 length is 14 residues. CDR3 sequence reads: CASSQEAGDQPQHF. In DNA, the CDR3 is TGCGCCAGCAGCCAAGAGGCGGGGGACCAGCCCCAGCATTTT.

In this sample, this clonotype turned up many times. The CDR3 DNA reads TGCGCCAGCAGCCCAAGACCGACAGGGGACAGCAATCAGCCCCAGCATTTT. Amino acids: CASSPRPTGDSNQPQHF. The chain couples TRBV5-1 to TRBJ1-5, with TRBD1 identical over 8 bases. The CDR3 runs 17 residues. Germline V gives CDR1 SGHRS, CDR2 YFSETQ. Losses at the gene ends were 4 bases for V and 1 base for J; bases not matched to a gene: 10.

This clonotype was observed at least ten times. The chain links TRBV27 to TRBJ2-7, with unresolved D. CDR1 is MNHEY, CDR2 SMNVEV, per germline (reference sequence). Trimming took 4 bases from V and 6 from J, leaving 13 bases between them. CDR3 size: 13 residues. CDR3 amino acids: CASSSQAGIEQYF. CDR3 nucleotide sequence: TGTGCCAGCAGTTCGCAGGCCGGAATCGAGCAGTACTTC.

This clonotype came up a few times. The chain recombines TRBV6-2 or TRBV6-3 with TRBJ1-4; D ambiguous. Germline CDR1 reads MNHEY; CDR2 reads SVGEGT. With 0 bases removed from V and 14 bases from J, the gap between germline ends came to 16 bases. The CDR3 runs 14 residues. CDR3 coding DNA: TGTGCCAGCAGTTACTCCACTTCCCAGCCGTTCCTGTTTTTT. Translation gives CASSYSTSQPFLFF.

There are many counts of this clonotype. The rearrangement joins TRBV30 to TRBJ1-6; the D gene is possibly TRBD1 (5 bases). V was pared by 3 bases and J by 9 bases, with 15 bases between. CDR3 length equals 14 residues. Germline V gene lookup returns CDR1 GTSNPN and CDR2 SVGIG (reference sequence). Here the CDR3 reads CAWRTQGSGSPLHF. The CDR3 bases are TGTGCCTGGAGAACCCAGGGTAGTGGTTCACCCCTCCACTTT.

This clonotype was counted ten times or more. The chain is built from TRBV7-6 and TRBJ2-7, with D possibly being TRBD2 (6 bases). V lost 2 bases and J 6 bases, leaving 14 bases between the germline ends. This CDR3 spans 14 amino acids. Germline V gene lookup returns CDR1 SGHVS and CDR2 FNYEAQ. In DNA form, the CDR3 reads TGTGCCAGCAGCTTAAGCATCGGACTAAGCGAGCAGTACTTC. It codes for CASSLSIGLSEQYF. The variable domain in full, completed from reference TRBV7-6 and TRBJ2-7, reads GAGVSQSPRYKVTKRGQDVALRCDPISGHVSLYWYRQALGQGPEFLTYFNYEAQQDKSGLPNDRFSAERPEGSISTLTIQRTEQRDSAMYRCASSLSIGLSEQYFGPGTRLTVT.